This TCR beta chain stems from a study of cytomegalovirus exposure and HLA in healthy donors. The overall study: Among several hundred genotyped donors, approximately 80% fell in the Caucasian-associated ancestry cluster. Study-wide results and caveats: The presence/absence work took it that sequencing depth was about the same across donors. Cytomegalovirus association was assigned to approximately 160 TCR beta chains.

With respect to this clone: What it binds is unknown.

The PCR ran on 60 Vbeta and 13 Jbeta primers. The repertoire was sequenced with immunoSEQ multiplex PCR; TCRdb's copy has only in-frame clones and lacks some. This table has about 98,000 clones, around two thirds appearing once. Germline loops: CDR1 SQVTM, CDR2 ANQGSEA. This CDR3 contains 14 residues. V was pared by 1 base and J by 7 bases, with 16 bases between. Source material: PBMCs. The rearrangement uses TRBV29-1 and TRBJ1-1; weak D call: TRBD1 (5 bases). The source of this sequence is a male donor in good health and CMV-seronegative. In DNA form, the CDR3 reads TGCAGCGTTGAAGGGGGCCGGTCTCGTTATGAAGCTTTCTTT. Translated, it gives CSVEGGRSRYEAFF.